The rows below give T cell receptor beta chains drawn from one sample of a study of neurological immune-mediated disorders. Using its own MiXCR run on the 5' RACE reads, TCRdb lists one record per CDR3 protein. The table records approximately 82,000 distinct CDR3 sequences, approximately 2.8% of them present only once. The sample comprised PBMCs. Receptor source: a woman aged 30 to 39 with multiple sclerosis. Each CDR3 is given with its conserved first and last residue.

V gene	J gene	CDR3 protein
TRBV7-8	TRBJ2-7	CAILTGLAGGPGYEQYF
TRBV6-2/TRBV6-3	TRBJ1-5	CASRPPGNSNQPQHF
TRBV5-1	TRBJ1-1	CASSEQGAVSTEAFF
TRBV9	TRBJ2-6	CASSSGGGKPLSGANVLTF
TRBV5-1	TRBJ1-1	CASSMGADTEAFF
TRBV10-3	TRBJ2-2	CAISGEGTGELFF
TRBV7-9	TRBJ1-3	CASSLGGIPGNTIYF
TRBV5-1	TRBJ2-7	CASSLVGMDEQYF
TRBV15	TRBJ1-1	CATSRENRGHGTEAFF
TRBV20-1	TRBJ2-7	CSARKLARGLYEQYF
TRBV5-4	TRBJ2-7	CASSLEGTRGGEQYF
TRBV7-2	TRBJ2-1	CASTLRASETYNEQFF
TRBV7-2	TRBJ1-2	CASSLAGATLRGYTF
TRBV7-9	TRBJ1-1	CASSSLGNTEAFF
TRBV5-1	TRBJ1-1	CASSSTGVYAEAFF